Below, 16 T cell receptor beta chains from the same sample are listed, as sequenced in a study of blood T cell repertoires in COVID-19. The assay was immunoSEQ multiplex PCR, and TCRdb's table has in-frame clones only and misses some. This table holds around 250,000 clones, 75% to 90% found once. The sample was PBMCs or T cells enriched from blood (not recorded which). These TCRs come from a woman in her twenties or thirties with acute COVID-19.

This clone has more than one count but fewer than ten. The chain's CDR3 is CASTWDRDSPYSNQPQHF. The CDR3 DNA is TGTGCCAGCACCTGGGACAGGGACTCACCATATAGCAATCAGCCCCAGCATTTT. V is TRBV6-4 and J is TRBJ1-5; TRBD1 matches at 9 bases. V gave up 7 bases and J gave up 0 bases; unmatched junction bases: 13. Germline loops: CDR1 MRHNA, CDR2 SNTAGT. This CDR3 is 18 amino acids long.

The chain recombines TRBV27 with TRBJ2-7; 8 bases line up with TRBD1. V shed 6 bases and J 3 bases; nucleotides not matched to a gene: 10. CDR3 length: 15 residues. Germline CDR1 and CDR2: MNHEY and SMNVEV (reference sequence). This chain's CDR3 is CASSGLGQAFYEQYF. CDR3 DNA sequence: TGTGCCAGCAGCGGACTGGGACAGGCCTTCTACGAGCAGTACTTC.

The V and J genes are TRBV20-1 and TRBJ2-7; D is ambiguous. This CDR3 contains 11 residues. Germline values: CDR1 DFQATT, CDR2 SNEGSKA (reference sequence). V was pared by 2 bases and J by 5 bases, with 7 bases between. CDR3 DNA sequence: TGCAGTGCTAGACTGCCTAACGAGCAGTACTTC. Residues: CSARLPNEQYF.

This clone was counted only a few times. This chain joins TRBV14 and TRBJ2-4; D is undetermined. The V end lost 1 base, the J end lost 1 base, and 14 bases lay between the germline ends. CDR1 and CDR2 (germline): SGHDN, FVKESK. The CDR3 sequence is 17 residues long. The CDR3 reads CASSQGSQLLAKNIQYF. The CDR3 bases are TGTGCCAGCAGCCAAGGGAGTCAGCTACTCGCCAAAAACATTCAGTACTTC.

The chain employs TRBV19 and TRBJ1-6; the D is unclear. Germline CDR1 LNHDA, CDR2 SQIVND (reference sequence). The CDR3 sequence is 16 residues long. V was clipped by 0 bases and J by 3 bases, with 9 bases between them. The CDR3 bases are TGTGCCAGTAGTATAGATGGCGGCGACTATAATTCACCCCTCCACTTT. This encodes CASSIDGGDYNSPLHF.

CDR3 nucleotide sequence: TGTGCCAGCAGCTTAGGAGGGACAGGGGGCTTGGACTACGAGCAGTACTTC. Protein: CASSLGGTGGLDYEQYF. The rearrangement uses TRBV7-9 and TRBJ2-7; 12 positions match TRBD1. CDR3 length: 17 residues. Germline-derived CDR1 and CDR2 are SEHNR and FQNEAQ (reference sequence). J lost 3 bases, V lost 1 base, and 7 bases had no gene match.

This chain joins TRBV28 and TRBJ1-1, with D maybe TRBD1 (6 bases). The V end lost 5 bases, the J end lost 0 bases, and 10 bases lay between the germline ends. Per germline, CDR1 MDHEN and CDR2 SYDVKM. The CDR3 extends over 14 amino acids. CDR3 sequence: CASSRHRVNTEAFF. The CDR3 coding sequence is TGTGCCAGCAGTCGTCACAGGGTGAACACTGAAGCTTTCTTT.

This chain links TRBV7-9 with TRBJ2-7; TRBD2 aligns across 14 bases. Trimming at V came to 5 bases and at J to 6 bases, leaving 12 bases not matched to a gene. Germline CDR1 and CDR2: SEHNR and FQNEAQ (reference sequence). This CDR3 has 17 amino acids. For the CDR3, the DNA is TGTGCCAGCAGCCCGATCGGACTAGCGGGAGGCAGGTCCGAGCAGTACTTC. This translates into CASSPIGLAGGRSEQYF.

The V and J genes are TRBV15 and TRBJ2-7, with no clear D. Trimming shortened V by 0 bases and J by 2 bases, and 5 bases separated the two germline ends. The germline CDR1 and CDR2 sequences are LNHNV and YYDKDF (reference sequence). The CDR3 sequence is 13 residues long. CDR3 sequence (DNA): TGTGCCACCAGCAGAGATCCCGCCTACGAGCAGTACTTC. This translates into CATSRDPAYEQYF.

The chain links TRBV14 to TRBJ2-5; no definite D call. The V gene's germline CDR1 is SGHDN and CDR2 FVKESK. There are 13 residues in the CDR3. V was trimmed by 6 bases and J by 5 bases, leaving 13 bases between them. This CDR3 is CASRLNLEETQYF. The CDR3 nucleotides read TGTGCCAGCAGACTAAACCTGGAGGAGACCCAGTACTTC.

The V gene is TRBV7-2, the J gene TRBJ2-1; tentative D call: TRBD2 (6 bases). The V gene lost 3 bases and the J gene lost 0 bases, with 12 bases spanning the gap. The germline CDR1 and CDR2 sequences are SGHTA and FQGNSA. This CDR3 comprises 16 residues. CDR3 sequence (DNA): TGTGCCAGCAGCTTGGTTGGGGGGAGCTCCTACAATGAGCAGTTCTTC. Its protein product is CASSLVGGSSYNEQFF.

The V and J genes are TRBV28 and TRBJ2-3, with 10 bases fitting TRBD2. Per germline, CDR1 MDHEN and CDR2 SYDVKM. Unmatched junction bases numbered 7, after V lost 2 bases and J lost 8 bases. The CDR3 length is 15 residues. The DNA for the CDR3 is TGTGCCAGCAGTTTACGGCTAGCGGGAGTCGGTACGCAGTATTTT. This encodes CASSLRLAGVGTQYF.

The chain links TRBV2 to TRBJ2-3; 7 positions match TRBD2. V lost 10 bases to trimming and J lost 2 bases; unmatched junction nucleotides: 6. Germline CDR1 and CDR2: SNHLY and FYNNEI. The CDR3 runs to 13 residues. The CDR3: CATQGGVTDTQYF. CDR3 sequence (DNA): TGTGCCACCCAGGGAGGGGTCACAGATACGCAGTATTTT. Full variable domain (rest looked up from reference TRBV2 and TRBJ2-3): EPEVTQTPSHQVTQMGQEVILRCVPISNHLYFYWYRQILGQKVEFLVSFYNNEISEKSEIFDDQFSVERPDGSNFTLKIRSTKLEDSAMYFCATQGGVTDTQYFGPGTRLTVL.

There are a few counts of this clone. The rearrangement uses TRBV19 and TRBJ1-1; tentative D call: TRBD1 (5 bases). The germline CDR1 and CDR2 sequences are LNHDA and SQIVND (reference sequence). The CDR3 is made up of 13 amino acids. The ends were cut back, 3 bases at V and 6 bases at J, with 11 bases in the middle. In DNA, the CDR3 is TGTGCCAGTAGTATGCAGGGTTGGCCTGAAGCTTTCTTT. Translation gives CASSMQGWPEAFF.

This clone was seen a single time. The chain has TRBV27 and TRBJ1-5; 8 nucleotides line up with TRBD1. Germline V CDR1 and CDR2: MNHEY, SMNVEV (reference sequence). This CDR3 has 15 residues. With V trimmed by 2 bases and J by 6 bases, 6 bases remained unmatched. The chain's CDR3 is CASSLGTGAAQPQHF. CDR3 nucleotide sequence: TGTGCCAGCAGTTTAGGGACAGGAGCCGCTCAGCCCCAGCATTTT.

The chain carries TRBV7-8 and TRBJ1-2, with a possible D match to TRBD1 (6 bases). Trimming shortened V by 7 bases and J by 5 bases, and 32 bases separated the two germline ends. The CDR3 has 19 residues. Germline loops: CDR1 SGHVS, CDR2 FQNEAQ. The CDR3 coding sequence is TGTGCCAGCAAAACGGACGGGGGGCAGTCGGCGGGTAACTGGTATGGCTACACCTTC. Residues: CASKTDGGQSAGNWYGYTF. The entire variable domain, with the rest obtained from reference TRBV7-8 and TRBJ1-2, is as follows: GAGVSQSPRYKVAKRGQDVALRCDPISGHVSLFWYQQALGQGPEFLTYFQNEAQLDKSGLPSDRFFAERPEGSVSTLKIQRTQQEDSAVYLCASKTDGGQSAGNWYGYTFGSGTRLTVV.